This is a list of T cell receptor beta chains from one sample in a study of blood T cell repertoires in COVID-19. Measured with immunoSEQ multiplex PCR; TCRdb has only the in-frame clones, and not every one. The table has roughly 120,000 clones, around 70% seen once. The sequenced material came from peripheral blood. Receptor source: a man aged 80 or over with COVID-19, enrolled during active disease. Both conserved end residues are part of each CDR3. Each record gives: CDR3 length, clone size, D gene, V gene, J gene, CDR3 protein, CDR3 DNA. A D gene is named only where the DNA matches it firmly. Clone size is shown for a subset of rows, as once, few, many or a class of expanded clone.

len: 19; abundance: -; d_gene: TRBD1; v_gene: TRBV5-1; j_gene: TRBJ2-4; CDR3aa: CASSLRPGQGAMTKNIQYF; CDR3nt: TGCGCCAGCAGCTTGAGACCGGGACAGGGCGCCATGACCAAAAACATTCAGTACTTC
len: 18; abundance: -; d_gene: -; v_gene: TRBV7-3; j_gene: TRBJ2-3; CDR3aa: CASSLIGFGRTVPDTQYF; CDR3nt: TGTGCCAGCAGCTTAATAGGTTTTGGACGGACTGTCCCAGATACGCAGTATTTT
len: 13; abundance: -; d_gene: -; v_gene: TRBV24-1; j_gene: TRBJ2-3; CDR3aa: CATETGSTDTQYF; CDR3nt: TGTGCCACCGAAACAGGGAGCACAGATACGCAGTATTTT
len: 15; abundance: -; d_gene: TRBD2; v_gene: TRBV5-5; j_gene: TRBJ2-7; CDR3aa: CASRVSGVSSYEQYF; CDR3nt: TGTGCCAGCAGAGTTAGCGGGGTCAGCTCCTACGAGCAGTACTTC
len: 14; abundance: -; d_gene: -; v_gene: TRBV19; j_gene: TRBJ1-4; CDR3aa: CASSSGSLFEKLFF; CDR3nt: TGTGCCAGTAGTTCAGGCAGCTTGTTTGAAAAACTGTTTTTT
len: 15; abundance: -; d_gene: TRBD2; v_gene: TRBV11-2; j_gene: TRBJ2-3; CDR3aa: CASSSPGLGPDTQYF; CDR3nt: TGTGCCAGCAGCTCACCGGGACTAGGCCCAGATACGCAGTATTTT
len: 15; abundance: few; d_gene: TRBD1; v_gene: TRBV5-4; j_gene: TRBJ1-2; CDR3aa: CASSSQGGVSYGYTF; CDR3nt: TGTGCCAGCAGCTCACAGGGGGGAGTAAGCTATGGCTACACCTTC
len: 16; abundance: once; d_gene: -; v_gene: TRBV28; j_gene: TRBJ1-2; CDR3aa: CASSLPRGLPSYGYTF; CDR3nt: TGTGCCAGCAGCCTACCCCGGGGTTTACCATCCTATGGCTACACCTTC
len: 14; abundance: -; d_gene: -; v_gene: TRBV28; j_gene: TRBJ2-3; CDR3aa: CATKKGSYTDTQYF; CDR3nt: TGTGCCACCAAGAAGGGGTCCTACACAGATACGCAGTATTTT
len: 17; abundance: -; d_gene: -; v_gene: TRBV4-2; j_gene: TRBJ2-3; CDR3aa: CASSQDFFGTSTDTQYF; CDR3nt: TGTGCCAGCAGCCAAGATTTCTTCGGTACTTCCACAGATACGCAGTATTTT
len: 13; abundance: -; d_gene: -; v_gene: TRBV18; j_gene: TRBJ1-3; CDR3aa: CASSISSGNTIYF; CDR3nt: TGTGCCAGCTCAATCTCCTCTGGAAACACCATATATTTT